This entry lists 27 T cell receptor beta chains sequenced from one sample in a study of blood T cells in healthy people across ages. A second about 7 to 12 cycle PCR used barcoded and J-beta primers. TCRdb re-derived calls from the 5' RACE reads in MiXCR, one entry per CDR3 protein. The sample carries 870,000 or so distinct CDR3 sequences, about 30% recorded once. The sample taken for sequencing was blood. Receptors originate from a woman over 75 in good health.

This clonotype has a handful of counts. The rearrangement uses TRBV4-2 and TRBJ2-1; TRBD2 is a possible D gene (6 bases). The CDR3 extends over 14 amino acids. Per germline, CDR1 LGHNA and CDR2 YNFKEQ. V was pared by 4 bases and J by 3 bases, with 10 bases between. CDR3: CASSPGESYNEQFF. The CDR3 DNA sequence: TGTGCCAGCAGCCCGGGGGAGAGCTACAATGAGCAGTTCTTC.

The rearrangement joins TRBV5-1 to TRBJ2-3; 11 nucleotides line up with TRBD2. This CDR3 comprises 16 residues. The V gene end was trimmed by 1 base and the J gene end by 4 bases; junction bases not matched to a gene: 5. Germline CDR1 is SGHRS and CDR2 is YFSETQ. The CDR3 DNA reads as TGCGCCAGCAGCTTGATAGCGGGGGGGCCGGCAGATACGCAGTATTTT. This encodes CASSLIAGGPADTQYF.

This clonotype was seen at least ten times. Written as DNA, the CDR3 is TGCAGTGCTAGGGGTACTAGCGGGCGGAAGGGCAATGAGCAGTTCTTC. Its translation: CSARGTSGRKGNEQFF. V gene TRBV20-1 combines with J gene TRBJ2-1; TRBD2 matches 9 bases. The CDR3 spans 16 residues. Germline V gives CDR1 DFQATT, CDR2 SNEGSKA (reference sequence). V trimming: 3 bases; J trimming: 6 bases; junction bases outside the gene matches: 12.

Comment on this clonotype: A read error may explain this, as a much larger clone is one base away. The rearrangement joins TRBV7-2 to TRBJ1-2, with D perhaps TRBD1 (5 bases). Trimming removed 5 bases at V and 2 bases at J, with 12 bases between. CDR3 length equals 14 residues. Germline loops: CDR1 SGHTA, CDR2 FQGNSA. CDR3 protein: CASSGPGVNYGYTF. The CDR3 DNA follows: TGTGCCAGCAGCGGCCCGGGGGTGAACTATGGCTACACCTTC.

Here the CDR3 reads CSAVDRAITEAFF. The CDR3 nucleotides are TGCAGTGCTGTAGACAGGGCAATCACTGAAGCTTTCTTT. The genes are TRBV20-1 and TRBJ1-1; 7 nucleotides line up with TRBD1. CDR1 is DFQATT, CDR2 SNEGSKA, per germline (reference sequence). The trim removed 5 bases at V and 4 bases at J, leaving 7 bases unmatched. CDR3 length equals 13 residues.

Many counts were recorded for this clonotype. The CDR3 protein is CATSDPGGDGDTQYF. Written as DNA, the CDR3 is TGTGCCACCAGTGATCCAGGGGGGGATGGAGATACGCAGTATTTT. This sequence joins TRBV24-1 and TRBJ2-3; D possibly uses TRBD1 or TRBD2 (7 bases each). With 3 bases removed from V and 5 bases from J, the gap between germline ends came to 14 bases. CDR1 is KGHDR and CDR2 is SFDVKD in the germline V gene. The CDR3 spans 15 residues.

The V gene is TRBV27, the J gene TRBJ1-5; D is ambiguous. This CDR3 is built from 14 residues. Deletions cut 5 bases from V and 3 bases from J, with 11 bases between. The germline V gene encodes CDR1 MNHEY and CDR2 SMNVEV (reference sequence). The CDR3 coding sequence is TGTGCCAGCAGTCCCGTCGCCAACAATCAGCCCCAGCATTTT. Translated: CASSPVANNQPQHF.

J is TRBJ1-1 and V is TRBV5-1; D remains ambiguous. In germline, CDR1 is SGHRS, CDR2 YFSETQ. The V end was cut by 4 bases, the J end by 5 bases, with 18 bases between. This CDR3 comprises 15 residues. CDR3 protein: CASSPRYGEDTEAFF. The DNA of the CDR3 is TGCGCCAGCAGCCCCCGCTACGGCGAGGATACTGAAGCTTTCTTT.

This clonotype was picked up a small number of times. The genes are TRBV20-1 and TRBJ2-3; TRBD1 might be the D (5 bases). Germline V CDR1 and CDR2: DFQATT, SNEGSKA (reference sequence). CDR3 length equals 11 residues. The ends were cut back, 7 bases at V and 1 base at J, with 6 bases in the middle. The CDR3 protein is CSGGGTDTQYF. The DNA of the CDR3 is TGCAGTGGGGGCGGCACAGATACGCAGTATTTT.

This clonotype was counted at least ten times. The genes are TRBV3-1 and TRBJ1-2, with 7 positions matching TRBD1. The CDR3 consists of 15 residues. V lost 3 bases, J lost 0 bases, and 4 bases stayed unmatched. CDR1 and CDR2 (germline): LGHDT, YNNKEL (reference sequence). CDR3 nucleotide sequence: TGTGCCAGCAGCCAGAACAGGGGTACTAACTATGGCTACACCTTC. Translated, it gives CASSQNRGTNYGYTF.

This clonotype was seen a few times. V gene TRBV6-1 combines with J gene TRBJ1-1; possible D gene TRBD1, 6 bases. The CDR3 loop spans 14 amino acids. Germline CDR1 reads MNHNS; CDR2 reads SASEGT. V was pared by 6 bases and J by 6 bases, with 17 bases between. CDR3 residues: CASRPDRFSAEAFF. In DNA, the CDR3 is TGTGCCAGCAGACCAGACAGGTTCTCGGCTGAAGCTTTCTTT.

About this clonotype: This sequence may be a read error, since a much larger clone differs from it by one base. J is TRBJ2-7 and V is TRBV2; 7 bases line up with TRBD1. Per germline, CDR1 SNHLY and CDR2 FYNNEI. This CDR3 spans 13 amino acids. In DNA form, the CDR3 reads TGTACCAGCAAGTGGCAGGGGGAAAGCGAGCAGTACTTC. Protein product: CTSKWQGESEQYF.

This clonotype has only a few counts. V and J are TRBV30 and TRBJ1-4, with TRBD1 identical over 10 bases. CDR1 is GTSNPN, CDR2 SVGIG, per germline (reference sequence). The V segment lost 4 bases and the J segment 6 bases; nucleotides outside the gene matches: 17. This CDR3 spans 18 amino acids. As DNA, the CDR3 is TGTGCCTGGATCTTCTCCGTGACAGGGGGCGATAAATATGAAAAACTGTTTTTT. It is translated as CAWIFSVTGGDKYEKLFF.

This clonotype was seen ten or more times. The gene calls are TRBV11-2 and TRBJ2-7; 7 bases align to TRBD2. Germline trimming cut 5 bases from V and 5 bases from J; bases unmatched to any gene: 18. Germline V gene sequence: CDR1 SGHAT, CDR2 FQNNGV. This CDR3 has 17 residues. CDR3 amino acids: CASSPRRSLAGFDEQYF. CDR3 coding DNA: TGTGCCAGCAGCCCCCGGCGTTCGTTAGCGGGCTTTGACGAGCAGTACTTC. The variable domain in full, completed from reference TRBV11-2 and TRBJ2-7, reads EAGVAQSPRYKIIEKRQSVAFWCNPISGHATLYWYQQILGQGPKLLIQFQNNGVVDDSQLPKDRFSAERLKGVDSTLKIQPAKLEDSAVYLCASSPRRSLAGFDEQYFGPGTRLTVT.

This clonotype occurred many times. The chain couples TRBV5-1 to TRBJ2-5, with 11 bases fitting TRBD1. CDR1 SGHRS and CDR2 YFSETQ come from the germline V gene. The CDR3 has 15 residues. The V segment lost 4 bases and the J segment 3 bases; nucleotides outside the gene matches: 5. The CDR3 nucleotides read TGCGCCAGCAGCCGGGACAGGGGGATTAAAGAGACCCAGTACTTC. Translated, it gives CASSRDRGIKETQYF.

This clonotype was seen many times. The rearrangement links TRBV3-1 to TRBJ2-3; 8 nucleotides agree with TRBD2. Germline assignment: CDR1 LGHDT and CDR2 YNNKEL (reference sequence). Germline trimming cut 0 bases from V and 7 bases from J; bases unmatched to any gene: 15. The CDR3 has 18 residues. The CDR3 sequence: CASSQDSPVAGKGNTQYF. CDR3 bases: TGTGCCAGCAGCCAAGATTCCCCCGTAGCGGGGAAGGGAAATACGCAGTATTTT.

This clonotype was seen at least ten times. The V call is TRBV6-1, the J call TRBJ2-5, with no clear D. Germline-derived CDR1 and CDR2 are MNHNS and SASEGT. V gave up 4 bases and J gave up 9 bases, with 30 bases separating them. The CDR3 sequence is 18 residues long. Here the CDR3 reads CASSVLLRPTAEKWAQYF. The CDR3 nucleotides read TGTGCCAGCAGTGTCCTGTTACGGCCCACCGCAGAGAAGTGGGCCCAGTACTTC.

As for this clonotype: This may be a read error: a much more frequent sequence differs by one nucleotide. The CDR3 region is CASSGAAGDTDTQYF. The CDR3 nucleotides are TGCGCCAGCAGTGGGGCAGCGGGGGACACAGATACGCAGTATTTT. This chain joins TRBV10-1 and TRBJ2-3; 8 nucleotides agree with TRBD2. This CDR3 is built from 15 residues. V lost 4 bases and J lost 2; bases outside the gene matches: 5. Germline loops: CDR1 WNHNN, CDR2 SYGVQD (reference sequence).

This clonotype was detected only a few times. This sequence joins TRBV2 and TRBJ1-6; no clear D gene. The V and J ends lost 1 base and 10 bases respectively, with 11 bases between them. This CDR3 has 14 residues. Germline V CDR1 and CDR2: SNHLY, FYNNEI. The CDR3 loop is CASSEEGKGSPLHF. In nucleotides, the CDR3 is TGTGCCAGCAGTGAAGAAGGGAAAGGGTCACCCCTCCACTTT.

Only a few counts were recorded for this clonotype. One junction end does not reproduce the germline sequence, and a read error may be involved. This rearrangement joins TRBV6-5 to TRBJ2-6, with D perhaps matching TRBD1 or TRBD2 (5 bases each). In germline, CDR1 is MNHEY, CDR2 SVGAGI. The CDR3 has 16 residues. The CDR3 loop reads CAGRRDGISGANVLTF. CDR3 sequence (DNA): TGTGCCGGCAGACGGGACGGGATCTCTGGGGCCAACGTCCTGACTTTC.

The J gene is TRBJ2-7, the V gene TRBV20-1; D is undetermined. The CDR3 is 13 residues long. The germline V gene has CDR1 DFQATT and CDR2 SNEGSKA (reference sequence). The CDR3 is CRMLLEQAYEQYF. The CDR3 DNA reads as TGCAGAATGCTATTGGAGCAGGCCTACGAGCAGTACTTC.

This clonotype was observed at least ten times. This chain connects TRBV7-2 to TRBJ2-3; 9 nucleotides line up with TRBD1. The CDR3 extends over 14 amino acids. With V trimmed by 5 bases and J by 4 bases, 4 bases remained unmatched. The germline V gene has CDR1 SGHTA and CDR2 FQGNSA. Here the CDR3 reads CASSLDRGSDTQYF. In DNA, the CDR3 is TGTGCCAGCAGCCTGGACAGGGGTTCAGATACGCAGTATTTT.

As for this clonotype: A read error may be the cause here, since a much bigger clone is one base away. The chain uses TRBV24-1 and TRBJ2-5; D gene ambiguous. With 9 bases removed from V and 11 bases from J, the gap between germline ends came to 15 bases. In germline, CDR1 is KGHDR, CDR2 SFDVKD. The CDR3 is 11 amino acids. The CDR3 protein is CATGVYNEQYF. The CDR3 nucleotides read TGTGCCACCGGGGTCTACAATGAGCAGTACTTC.

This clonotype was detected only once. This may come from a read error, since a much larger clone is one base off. This CDR3 is CASSLSSPTWGNYGHTF. In nucleotides, the CDR3 is TGTGCCAGCAGTTTATCCAGTCCGACCTGGGGAAACTATGGCCACACCTTC. This sequence joins TRBV28 and TRBJ1-2; D is undetermined. The germline gives CDR1 MDHEN, CDR2 SYDVKM. The CDR3 consists of 17 residues.

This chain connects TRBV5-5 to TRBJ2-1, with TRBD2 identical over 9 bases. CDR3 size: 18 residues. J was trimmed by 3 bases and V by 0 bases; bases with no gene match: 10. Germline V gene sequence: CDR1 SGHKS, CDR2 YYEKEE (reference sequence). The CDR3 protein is CASSLVGSGLALYNEQFF. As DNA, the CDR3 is TGTGCCAGCAGCTTGGTGGGGTCGGGACTAGCCCTCTACAATGAGCAGTTCTTC.

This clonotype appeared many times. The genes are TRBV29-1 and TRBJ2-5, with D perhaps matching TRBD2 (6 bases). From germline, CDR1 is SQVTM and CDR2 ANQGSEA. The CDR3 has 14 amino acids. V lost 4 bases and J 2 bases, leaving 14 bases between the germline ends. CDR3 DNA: TGCAGCGTTGCCGGTAGCGGTAGTCAAGAGACCCAGTACTTC. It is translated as CSVAGSGSQETQYF.

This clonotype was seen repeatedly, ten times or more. The CDR3 region has the DNA TGTGCCAGCAGTTCCCTTACAGGGGGCGATTTCAATGAGCAGTTCTTC. This codes for CASSSLTGGDFNEQFF. V usage is TRBV6-2 or TRBV6-3 and J usage is TRBJ2-1; TRBD1 matches at 9 bases. Germline V gives CDR1 MNHEY, CDR2 SVGEGT. Trimming removed 4 bases from V and 6 bases from J; junction bases left unmatched: 10. This CDR3 contains 16 residues.